This T cell receptor (beta chain) was profiled in a study of cytomegalovirus exposure and HLA in healthy donors listed by TCRdb under 2017. Study-level background: In an earlier analysis of 587 of the donors, around 300 Gb of sequence data and some 120 million unique TCR beta sequences from 180 million or so T cells were reported. An early release covering 550 to 650 HLA-typed donors comprised about 300 gigabases of sequencing data and roughly 85 million unique TCR sequences. Of the 350 to 450 genotyped donors, around 81% fell in the genetic ancestry cluster associated with self-reported Caucasian donors. The study was designed to test whether signatures of past pathogen exposure could be identified by cataloging public T cell receptors. The T cell repertoires of several hundred subjects were profiled by immunosequencing and related to cytomegalovirus serostatus. Along with the roughly 610-subject first cohort, a separate validation cohort of roughly 110 different subjects was used. The study combined high-throughput TCR immunosequencing, statistical association of individual TCRs with disease status, and machine learning to predict cytomegalovirus infection status. A later analysis re-examined previously published TCR beta repertoires from more than 600 donors and added high-resolution HLA genotyping to investigate patterns of TCR occurrence. Rather than drawing on any new phenotypic data, the later analysis identified candidate immune exposures from TCR beta sequences and the way those sequences occurred across donors. In an earlier analysis of about 590 of the donors, high-throughput TCR beta sequencing was used to judge whether each TCR beta V gene segment behaved as functional or pseudogenic. Donor age, sex, ethnicity and CMV serostatus were compiled together with the repertoire data. Genome-wide SNP genotypes for about 60% of the 666 donors were used in a later genetic analysis, which treated that subset as a discovery cohort. All discovery cohort repertoires had been generated using a single sequencing platform. HLA typing included class I and class II loci at four-digit resolution. Typing coverage varied by locus: roughly 629-630 donors for A, B, C, DRB1 and DQB1; 522 for DQA1; about 590 for DPA1; roughly 450 for DPB1. A few DR-DQ haplotypes were handled as single units for association and clustering because linkage in the cohort was strong. On average, approximately 250,000 unique TCR beta nucleotide sequences were sequenced per donor among some 420 genotyped donors of the cohort, with 15% to 20% of those sequences being non-productive. The paper's findings and limits, for the study overall: Sequencing depth was assumed to be roughly uniform across donors in the presence/absence analyses, though that assumption may not hold. A later analysis reported that several top co-occurrence clusters appeared linked to parvovirus B19, influenza, CMV and Epstein-Barr virus. The only immune exposure information available for the cohort was CMV serostatus. An earlier analysis of approximately 540 of the donors showed that most TCR beta V segments appeared in productive rearrangements either about 87% or about 30% of the time, which broadly matched IMGT annotations. Most TCR sequences were seen in very few donors, while some public TCRs were found in many individuals. Most CMV-associated TCR beta chains appeared to be HLA-restricted in a later analysis, and the HLA associations seemed to be driven largely by CMV exposure. In a later analysis, HLA-associated TCR beta chains showed more clonal expansion and lower generation probabilities than non-associated chains that were equally common. A later genetic analysis associated a missense DCLRE1C variant with V-gene and J-gene trimming of TCR beta chains, and an independent cohort replicated the association. At a false discovery rate of 0.05, a later analysis linked under 20,000 TCR beta sequences to specific HLA alleles. A later genetic analysis reported fewer N-insertions in productive TCRs among donors in an Asian-associated ancestry cluster than the roughly 620-donor mean. A group of highly shared sequence variants was considered likely to be a technical artifact of the sequencing pipeline. The study gave a list of some 150 TCR beta chains associated with cytomegalovirus. A further reported finding was that TCR beta sequences accurately predicted the HLA-A and HLA-B alleles for most subjects in the first cohort. This cohort had only TCR beta chains sequenced, and the lack of alpha or paired-chain data limited which features could be detected. The 87-base-pair reads could not distinguish some IMGT-functional V segments, including TRBV6-2 and TRBV6-3, so those segments were excluded. According to a later analysis, TCR association rates differed among HLA loci, with DRB1 alleles showing the most associated TCRs and HLA-C alleles showing the fewest. A few of the identified cytomegalovirus-associated TCR beta chains were confirmed in vitro to be specific for cytomegalovirus antigens. The authors suggested that the approach could potentially be extended to other disease states and immunological phenotypes. HLA typing was unavailable for some donors at each locus, so association tests used only the typed subset. When HLA alleles, especially DR and DQ, strongly co-occurred, attributing TCR associations to individual alleles was difficult. Correlated functional status among segregating V segments might reflect linkage disequilibrium, but an unknown experimental factor could not be ruled out. Because counts were too low, some 16 rarely observed V segments, including chromosome 9 orphons, were excluded from the earlier analysis of a few hundred of the donors. The classifier was reported to diagnose cytomegalovirus status with high specificity and sensitivity in both the original cohort and the validation cohort.

The method was the immunoSEQ multiplex PCR assay. A mixture of 60 forward primers for TCR Vbeta segments and 13 reverse primers for TCR Jbeta segments was used in the multiplex PCR. Amplification of the CDR3 region of rearranged TCR beta genes was performed with a multiplex PCR assay on genomic DNA. Amplified TCR beta libraries were sequenced as 87-base-pair reads on the Illumina HiSeq System. Concerning the study's data processing: A later analysis counted approximately 84 million unique TCR beta chains across the 550 to 750 repertoires, and roughly 11 million of these chains were shared by at least two donors. Raw reads were error-corrected and collapsed into unique sequences with a nearest-neighbor algorithm that merged closely related sequences to remove PCR and sequencing errors. V, D and J gene segments were assigned by aligning CDR3 sequences to IMGT reference sequences. Each retained sequence needed at least a six-nucleotide match to both a V gene segment and a J gene segment. Rearrangements were classified as productive when the CDR3 lacked stop codons and remained in frame with V and J, and all other rearrangements were classified as non-productive. CDR3 was defined according to IMGT convention as the region running from the second conserved V-encoded cysteine to the conserved J-encoded phenylalanine. Sequences without an unambiguous match to a single V gene segment were excluded from the earlier analysis of 587 of the donors. An earlier analysis of just under 600 of the donors called V segments functional above 56.7% productive rearrangements and segregating when the between-donor standard deviation exceeded 5%. A statistical classification framework was built to diagnose cytomegalovirus status from the catalog of TCR beta chain sequences. In a later analysis, TCR nucleotide sequences were compared against IMGT/GENE-DB human TR gene sequences so that V and J genes could be assigned. Using the TCRdist pipeline, a later analysis assigned CDR3 sequences along with most-parsimonious VDJ recombination scenarios. A later analysis defined each TCR beta chain by its CDR3 amino acid sequence plus V-gene family, and excluded reads lacking a unique V-gene family. As a way to deal with suspected cross-contamination and a sequencing artifact, a later analysis dropped 450 to 600 nucleotide sequences that were highly shared and had low generation probability. For each public chain, a later analysis derived a clonal expansion index from normalized ranks of inferred template counts within each repertoire. A later analysis computed generation probabilities with a VDJ recombination model fitted to out-of-frame rearrangements, and checked the results against IGoR. A later analysis scored TCR-TCR, TCR-HLA and TCR-CMV co-occurrence with hypergeometric tests, applying a repertoire-size bias correction to TCR pairs. To estimate false discovery rates, a later analysis permuted the HLA or CMV assignments 20 times. A later analysis grouped co-occurring TCRs with DBSCAN, adding TCRdist sequence similarity when clustering within HLA-allele-positive subsets. Repertoires with fewer than 30,000 or more than 120,000 public chains were left out of co-occurrence clustering, as were five repertoires with anomalous nucleotide sharing. TCRdb carries this immuneACCESS record with in-frame sequences only. Its versions omit some clonotypes, under half of them owing to an unresolved V gene in the studies checked, with the rest unexplained. V and J calls and clone size are given by that table; D and trimming were obtained from the DNA. In all, the sample holds roughly 120,000 clones, and over 55% of those were seen once. Of the sample, about 8% falls within the top ten clones.

Turning to this clone: What antigen it recognizes has not been identified. Base qualities are not provided; no much larger clone lies one nucleotide away.

From the cysteine up to the phenylalanine, the CDR3 has a length of 16 residues. The entry retains the CDR3 DNA only, 48 bases that are in frame from base 1. The cohort comprised fewer than 700 healthy bone marrow donors. At the time of sampling, all cohort members were nominally healthy, though unrecorded immune exposures were likely present. The donor was CMV seropositive and belonged to the group of 250 to 300 seropositive cohort members. A peripheral blood sample was collected from each donor, and TCR beta sequencing was performed on peripheral blood mononuclear cells. Genomic DNA was extracted from the blood cell samples with the Qiagen DNeasy Blood Extraction Kit.

The V and J genes are TRBV21-1 and TRBJ2-5; the table names TRBD2, a call not compared with the DNA. TRBV21-1 constitutes a pseudogene. The receptor was derived from a man aged 18 to 29 in good health and CMV-seropositive. Sequencing was performed on PBMCs. The CDR3 protein sequence reads: CASDCVPNFLEETQYF. The bases are TGTGCCAGCGATTGCGTACCCAACTTCCTGGAAGAGACCCAGTACTTC.